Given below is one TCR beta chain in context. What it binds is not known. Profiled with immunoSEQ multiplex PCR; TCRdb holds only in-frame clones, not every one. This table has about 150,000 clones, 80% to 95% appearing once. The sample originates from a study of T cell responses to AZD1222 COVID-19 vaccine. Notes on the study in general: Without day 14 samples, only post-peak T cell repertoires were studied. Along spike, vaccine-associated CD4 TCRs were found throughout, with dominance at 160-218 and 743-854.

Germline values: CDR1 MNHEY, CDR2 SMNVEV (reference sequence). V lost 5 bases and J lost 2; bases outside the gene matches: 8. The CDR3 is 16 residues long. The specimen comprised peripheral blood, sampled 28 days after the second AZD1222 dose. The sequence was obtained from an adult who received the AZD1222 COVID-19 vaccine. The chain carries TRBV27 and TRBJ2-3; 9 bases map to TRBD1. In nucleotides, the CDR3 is TGTGCCAGCAGTCCAACAGGGGGCAGAACCACAGATACGCAGTATTTT. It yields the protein CASSPTGGRTTDTQYF.